These T cell receptor beta chains were read from a single sample in a study of blood T cell repertoires in COVID-19. Profiled with immunoSEQ multiplex PCR; TCRdb holds only in-frame clones, not every one. The sample comprises 70,000 to 95,000 clones, 85% of which are singletons, and about an eighth rests with the top ten. The sample taken for sequencing was peripheral blood. The receptor source for this set is a woman in her seventies with active or convalescent COVID-19. Both conserved end residues are trimmed from each CDR3. Each record gives: clone size, J gene, V gene, CDR3 protein. Not every row has a clone size; where given, it reads once, few, many or a size class.

-	TRBJ2-3	TRBV7-2	ASSSRRGFSRTDTQY
-	TRBJ2-5	TRBV5-1	ASSPLTSGREETQY
-	TRBJ1-2	TRBV5-1	ASSRLGQGAGYT
-	TRBJ2-7	TRBV15	ATSRDLLAGSRHEQY
-	TRBJ2-7	TRBV6-6	ASSPKGTMSNYEQY
-	TRBJ2-3	TRBV14	ASRPGNQARGDTQY
-	TRBJ2-5	TRBV10-3	AISDRGDLQETQY
-	TRBJ1-2	TRBV5-6	ASSLGTVFWGYT
-	TRBJ1-2	TRBV15	ATSRPIDYGYT
-	TRBJ1-2	TRBV11-2	ATWSGTGVWGYT
few	TRBJ1-2	TRBV5-6	ASSLASPQAT
-	TRBJ2-1	TRBV3-1/TRBV3-2	ASSQSGAGSQSEQF
few	TRBJ1-1	TRBV27	ASSHRVRAEAF
-	TRBJ2-5	TRBV6-6	ASSYQGQGQETQY
once	TRBJ2-1	TRBV11-3	ASSLGATNNEQF
-	TRBJ1-2	TRBV19	ASSLGTGLNGYT
-	TRBJ1-6	TRBV10-3	AISESTGGDSPLH
-	TRBJ1-1	TRBV11-2	ASSFGFLRGEAF
-	TRBJ2-3	TRBV20-1	SASAGGWSTDTQY